The present T cell receptor (beta chain) was sequenced within a study of T cell changes during pregnancy in multiple sclerosis (dated 2019 in TCRdb). Looking at the study overall: Changes in the T cell repertoire over the course of pregnancy were examined in this study in women with multiple sclerosis.

The germline V gene sets CDR1 to SNHLY and CDR2 to FYNNEI. V trim: 7 bases; J trim: 0 bases; unmatched bases: 7. CDR3 length: 15 amino acids, cysteine to phenylalanine. The read is trimmed to its CDR3 DNA, 45 bases read in frame from base 1. The library was prepared using the immunoSEQ multiplex PCR assay. Drawn from immuneACCESS, this table holds only the in-frame rearrangements with V and J called that TCRdb kept. Clones are partly lost; checked studies trace under half to an unresolved V gene and leave the rest unexplained. The table for this sample lists more than 65,000 clones; 88% of them were counted only once. Roughly 3.3% of the sample rests with the top ten. A note on this clone: Its antigen target is currently unknown. Qualities for individual bases were not recorded, and no much larger clone is one base off.

This receptor chain uses TRBV2 and TRBJ2-3, with 7 bases in between that match TRBD1. The origin of this receptor is a female donor with multiple sclerosis, enrolled in a pregnancy study. This sample comprised peripheral blood, obtained before pregnancy. At the DNA level, the sequence is TGTGCCAGCAAGGGACAGTATTCTAGCACAGATACGCAGTATTTT. It is translated as CASKGQYSSTDTQYF. With the portions outside the CDR3 filled from the reference TRBV2 and TRBJ2-3 genes, the complete variable region becomes EPEVTQTPSHQVTQMGQEVILRCVPISNHLYFYWYRQILGQKVEFLVSFYNNEISEKSEIFDDQFSVERPDGSNFTLKIRSTKLEDSAMYFCASKGQYSSTDTQYFGPGTRLTVL.